Each of the 6 T cell receptor beta chains below was sequenced from the same sample in a study of resident and recirculating memory T cells in vitiligo. Produced via immunoSEQ multiplex PCR; TCRdb's table is partial and in-frame only. The data contain tens of thousands of clones, about nine tenths of them seen just once; the ten biggest clones take up 4% to 5.5%. Sequenced input: blood. These TCRs come from a male donor with vitiligo.

V gene TRBV18 combines with J gene TRBJ2-2, with a weak D call TRBD2 (5 bases). Germline assignment: CDR1 KGHSH and CDR2 LQKENI. The CDR3 has 14 amino acids. The germline V and J ends were trimmed by 1 base and 6 bases, with 9 bases remaining between them. CDR3 protein: CASSPQARAGELFF. DNA of the CDR3: TGTGCCAGCTCACCACAGGCGAGGGCCGGGGAGCTGTTTTTT.

This clone has only one observation. The same CDR3 can be traced to other DNA sequences in this sample. This chain's CDR3 is CASSLDRDTEAFF. The DNA for the CDR3 is TGTGCCAGCAGCTTGGACAGGGACACTGAAGCTTTCTTT. This chain joins TRBV7-9 and TRBJ1-1, with 8 bases lining up with TRBD1. Germline V gene lookup returns CDR1 SEHNR and CDR2 FQNEAQ (reference sequence). V shed 3 bases, J shed 3 bases, and the junction held 0 bases outside the gene matches. The CDR3 has 13 amino acids.

This clone has more than one count but fewer than ten. CDR3 nucleotides: TGTGCCAGCAGCTTGGGGCACAGCAATCAGCCCCAGCATTTT. Amino acid sequence: CASSLGHSNQPQHF. The chain links TRBV7-9 to TRBJ1-5, with TRBD1 as a possible D gene (5 bases). The V end was cut by 3 bases, the J end by 1 base, with 7 bases between. CDR3 length equals 14 residues. Germline CDR1 SEHNR, CDR2 FQNEAQ (reference sequence).

The chain combines TRBV18 with TRBJ2-1; D possibly corresponds to TRBD2 (5 bases). V lost 3 bases and J lost 0, with 6 bases in between. The CDR3 spans 14 residues. From germline, CDR1 is KGHSH and CDR2 LQKENI. The CDR3 spells CASSPRGSYNEQFF. DNA for the CDR3: TGTGCCAGCTCACCCCGGGGCTCCTACAATGAGCAGTTCTTC.

The rearrangement joins TRBV28 to TRBJ2-7, with D possibly being TRBD1 (5 bases). The CDR3 runs 13 residues. With 2 bases removed from V and 3 bases from J, the gap between germline ends came to 8 bases. The germline V gene has CDR1 MDHEN and CDR2 SYDVKM. Written as DNA, the CDR3 is TGTGCCAGCAGTTTAAGGGGAAGCTACGAGCAGTACTTC. Its protein is CASSLRGSYEQYF.

CDR3 amino acids: CSVEDRRSTGYTF. The CDR3 region has the DNA TGCAGCGTTGAAGATCGCCGTAGCACCGGCTACACCTTC. This sequence joins TRBV29-1 and TRBJ1-2; D call uncertain. Germline V gene lookup returns CDR1 SQVTM and CDR2 ANQGSEA. The germline V and J ends were trimmed by 0 bases and 8 bases, with 13 bases remaining between them. The CDR3 extends over 13 amino acids.